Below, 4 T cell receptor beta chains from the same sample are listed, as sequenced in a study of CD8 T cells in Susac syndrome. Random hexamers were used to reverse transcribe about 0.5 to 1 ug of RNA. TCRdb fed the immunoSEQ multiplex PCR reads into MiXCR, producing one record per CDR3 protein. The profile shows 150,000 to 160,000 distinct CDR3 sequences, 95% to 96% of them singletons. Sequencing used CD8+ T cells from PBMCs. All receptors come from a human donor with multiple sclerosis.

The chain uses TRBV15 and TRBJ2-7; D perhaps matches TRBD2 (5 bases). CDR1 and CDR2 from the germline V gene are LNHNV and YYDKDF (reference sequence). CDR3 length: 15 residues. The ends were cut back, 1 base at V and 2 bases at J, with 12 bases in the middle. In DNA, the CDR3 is TGTGCCACCAGCAGAGGTCCCGGGGTGGCCTACGAGCAGTACGTC. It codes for CATSRGPGVAYEQYV.

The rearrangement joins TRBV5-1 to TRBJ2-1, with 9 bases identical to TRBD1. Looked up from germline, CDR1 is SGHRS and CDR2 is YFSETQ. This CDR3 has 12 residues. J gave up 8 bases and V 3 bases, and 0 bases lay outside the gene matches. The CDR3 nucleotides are TGCGCCAGCAGCTGGACAGGGGATGAGCAGTTCTTC. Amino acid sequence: CASSWTGDEQFF.

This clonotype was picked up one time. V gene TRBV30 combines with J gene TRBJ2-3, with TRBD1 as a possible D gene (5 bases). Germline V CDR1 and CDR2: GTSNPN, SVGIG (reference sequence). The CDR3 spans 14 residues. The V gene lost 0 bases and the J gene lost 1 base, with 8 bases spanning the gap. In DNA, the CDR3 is TGTGCCTGGAGTGTATTAGGGGGCACAGATACGCAGTATTTT. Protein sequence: CAWSVLGGTDTQYF.

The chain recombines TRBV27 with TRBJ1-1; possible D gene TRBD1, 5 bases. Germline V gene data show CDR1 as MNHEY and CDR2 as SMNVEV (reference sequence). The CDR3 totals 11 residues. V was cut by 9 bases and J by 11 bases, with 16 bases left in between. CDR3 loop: CASGGRGAAFF. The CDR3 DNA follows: TGTGCCAGTGGGGGGAGAGGGGCGGCTTTCTTT.